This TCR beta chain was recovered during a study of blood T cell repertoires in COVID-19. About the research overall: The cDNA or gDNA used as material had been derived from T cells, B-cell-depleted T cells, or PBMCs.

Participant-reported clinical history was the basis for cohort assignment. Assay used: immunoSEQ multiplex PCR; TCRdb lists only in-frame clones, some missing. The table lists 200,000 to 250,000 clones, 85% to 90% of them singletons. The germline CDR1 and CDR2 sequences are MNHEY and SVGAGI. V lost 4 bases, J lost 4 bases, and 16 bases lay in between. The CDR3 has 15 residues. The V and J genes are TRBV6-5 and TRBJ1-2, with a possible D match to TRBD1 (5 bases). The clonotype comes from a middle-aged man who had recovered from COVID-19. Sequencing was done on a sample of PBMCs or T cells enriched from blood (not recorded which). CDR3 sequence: CASSFRVGASYGYTF. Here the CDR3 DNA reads TGTGCCAGCAGTTTCAGGGTAGGGGCAAGCTATGGCTACACCTTC.